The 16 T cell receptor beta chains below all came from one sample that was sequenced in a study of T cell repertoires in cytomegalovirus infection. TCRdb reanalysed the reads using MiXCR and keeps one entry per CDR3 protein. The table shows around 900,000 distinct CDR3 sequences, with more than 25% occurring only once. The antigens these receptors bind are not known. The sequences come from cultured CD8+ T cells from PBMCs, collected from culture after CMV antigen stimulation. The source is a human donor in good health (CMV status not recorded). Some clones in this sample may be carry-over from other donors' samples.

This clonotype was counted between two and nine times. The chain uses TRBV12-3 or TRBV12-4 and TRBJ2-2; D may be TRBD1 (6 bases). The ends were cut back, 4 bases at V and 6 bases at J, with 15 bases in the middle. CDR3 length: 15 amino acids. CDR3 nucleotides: TGTGCCAGCAGTTCAGACAGGATAATGGCCGGGGAGCTGTTTTTT. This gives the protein CASSSDRIMAGELFF.

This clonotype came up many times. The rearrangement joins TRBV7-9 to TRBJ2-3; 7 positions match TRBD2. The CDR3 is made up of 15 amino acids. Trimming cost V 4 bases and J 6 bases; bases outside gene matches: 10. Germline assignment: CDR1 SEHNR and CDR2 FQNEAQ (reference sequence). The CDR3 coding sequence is TGTGCCAGCAGCTACCAGCGGGGAAGTGCGGATACGCAGTATTTT. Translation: CASSYQRGSADTQYF.

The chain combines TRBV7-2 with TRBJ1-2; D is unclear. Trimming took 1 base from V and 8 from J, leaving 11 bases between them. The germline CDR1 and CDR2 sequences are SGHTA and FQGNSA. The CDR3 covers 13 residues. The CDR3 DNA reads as TGTGCCAGCAGCTTAGTTTCTGGACGCGGCTACACCTTC. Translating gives CASSLVSGRGYTF. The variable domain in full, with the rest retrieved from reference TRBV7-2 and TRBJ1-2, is GAGVSQSPSNKVTEKGKDVELRCDPISGHTALYWYRQSLGQGLEFLIYFQGNSAPDKSGLPSDRFSAERTGGSVSTLTIQRTQQEDSAVYLCASSLVSGRGYTFGSGTRLTVV.

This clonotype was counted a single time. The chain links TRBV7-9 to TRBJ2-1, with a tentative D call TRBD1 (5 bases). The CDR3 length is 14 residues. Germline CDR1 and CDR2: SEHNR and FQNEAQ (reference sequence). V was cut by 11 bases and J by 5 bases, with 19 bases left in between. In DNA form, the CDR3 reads TGTGCCGCGGAGTCCGGGCAGGGTCACAATGAGCAGTTCTTC. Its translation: CAAESGQGHNEQFF.

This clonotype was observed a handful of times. The CDR3 here is CSFGAGYEQYF. DNA for the CDR3: TGCAGCTTTGGGGCAGGGTACGAGCAGTACTTC. The chain has TRBV20-1 and TRBJ2-7; D is perhaps TRBD1 (5 bases). This CDR3 has 11 residues. Looked up from germline, CDR1 is DFQATT and CDR2 is SNEGSKA (reference sequence).

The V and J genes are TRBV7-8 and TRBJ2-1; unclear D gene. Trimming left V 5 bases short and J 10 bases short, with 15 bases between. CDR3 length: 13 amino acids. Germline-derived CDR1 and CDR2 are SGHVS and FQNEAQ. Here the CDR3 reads CASSPKVSVEQFF. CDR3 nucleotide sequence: TGTGCCAGCAGCCCAAAGGTCTCGGTAGAGCAGTTCTTC.

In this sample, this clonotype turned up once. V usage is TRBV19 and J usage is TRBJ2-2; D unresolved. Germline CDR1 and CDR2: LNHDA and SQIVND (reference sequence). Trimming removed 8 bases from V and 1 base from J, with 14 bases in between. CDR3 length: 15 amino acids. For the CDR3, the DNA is TGTGCCAGTGAAATGGGTCTCCAGAACACCGGGGAGCTGTTTTTT. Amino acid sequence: CASEMGLQNTGELFF.

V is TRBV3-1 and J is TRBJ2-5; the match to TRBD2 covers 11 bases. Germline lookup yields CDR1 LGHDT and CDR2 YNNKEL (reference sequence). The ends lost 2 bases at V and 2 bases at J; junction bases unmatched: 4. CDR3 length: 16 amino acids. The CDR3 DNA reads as TGTGCCAGCAGCCAACAACTAGCGGGGGTTCAAGAGACCCAGTACTTC. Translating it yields CASSQQLAGVQETQYF.

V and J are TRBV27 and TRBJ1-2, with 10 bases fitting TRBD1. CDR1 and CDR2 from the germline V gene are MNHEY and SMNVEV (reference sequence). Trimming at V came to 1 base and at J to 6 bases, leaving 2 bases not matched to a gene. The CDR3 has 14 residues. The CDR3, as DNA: TGTGCCAGCAGTTTATGGACAGGGGGAGATGGCTACACCTTC. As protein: CASSLWTGGDGYTF.

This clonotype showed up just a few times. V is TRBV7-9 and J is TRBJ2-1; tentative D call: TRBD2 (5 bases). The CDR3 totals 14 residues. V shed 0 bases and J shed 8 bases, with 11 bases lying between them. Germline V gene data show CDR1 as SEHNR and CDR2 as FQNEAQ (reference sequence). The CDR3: CASSLARPADEQFF. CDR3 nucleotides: TGTGCCAGCAGCTTAGCGCGGCCAGCGGATGAGCAGTTCTTC. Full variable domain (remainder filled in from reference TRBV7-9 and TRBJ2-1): DTGVSQNPRHKITKRGQNVTFRCDPISEHNRLYWYRQTLGQGPEFLTYFQNEAQLEKSRLLSDRFSAERPKGSFSTLEIQRTEQGDSAMYLCASSLARPADEQFFGPGTRLTVL.

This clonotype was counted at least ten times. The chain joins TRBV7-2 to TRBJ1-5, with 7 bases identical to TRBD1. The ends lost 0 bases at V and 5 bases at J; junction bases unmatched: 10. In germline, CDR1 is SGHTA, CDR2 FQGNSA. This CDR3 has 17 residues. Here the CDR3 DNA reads TGTGCCAGCAGCTTAGCGAAGGGGGACAGATGGGATCAGCCCCAGCATTTT. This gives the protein CASSLAKGDRWDQPQHF.

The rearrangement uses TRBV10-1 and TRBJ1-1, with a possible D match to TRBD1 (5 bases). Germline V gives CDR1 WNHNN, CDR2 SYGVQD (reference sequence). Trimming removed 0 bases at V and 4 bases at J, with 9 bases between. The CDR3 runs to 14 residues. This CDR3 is CASSESGVGTEAFF. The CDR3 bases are TGCGCCAGCAGTGAGTCGGGGGTGGGCACTGAAGCTTTCTTT.

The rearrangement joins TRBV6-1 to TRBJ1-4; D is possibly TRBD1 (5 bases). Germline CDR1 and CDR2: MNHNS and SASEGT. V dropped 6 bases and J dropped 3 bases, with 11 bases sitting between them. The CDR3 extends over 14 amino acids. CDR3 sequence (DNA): TGTGCCAGCAGAACGGACACCGCTAATGAAAAACTGTTTTTT. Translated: CASRTDTANEKLFF.

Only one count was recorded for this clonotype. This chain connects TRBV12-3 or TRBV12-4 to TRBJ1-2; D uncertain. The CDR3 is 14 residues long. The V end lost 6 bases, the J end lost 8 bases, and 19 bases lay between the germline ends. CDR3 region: CASSPALRTMGYTF. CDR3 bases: TGTGCCAGCAGCCCCGCTTTGCGTACTATGGGCTACACCTTC.

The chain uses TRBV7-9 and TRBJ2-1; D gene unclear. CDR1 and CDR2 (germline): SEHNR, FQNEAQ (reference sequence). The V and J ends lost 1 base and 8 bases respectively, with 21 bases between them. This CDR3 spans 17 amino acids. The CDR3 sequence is CASSLVDSVKFGHEQFF. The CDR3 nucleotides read TGTGCCAGCAGCTTAGTTGACTCTGTGAAATTCGGCCATGAGCAGTTCTTC.

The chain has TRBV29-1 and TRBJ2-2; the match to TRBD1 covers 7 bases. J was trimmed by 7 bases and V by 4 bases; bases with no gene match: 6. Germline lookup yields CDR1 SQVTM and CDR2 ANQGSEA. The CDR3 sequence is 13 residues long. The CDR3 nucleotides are TGCAGCGTTGTCATACAGGGGATCGGGGAGCTGTTTTTT. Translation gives CSVVIQGIGELFF.